This T cell receptor beta chain was sequenced during a study of regulatory T cells in long-lasting Graves disease (dated by TCRdb to about 2021). Background on the whole study: Antithyroid drugs had been taken for less than 3 months by newly diagnosed Graves' disease patients. TCR sequencing covered some 13 persistent and approximately 20 newly diagnosed Graves' disease patients, 33 samples in total. The study was registered as a clinical trial and conducted in China. Peripheral blood TCR sequencing and RNA sequencing compared persistent Graves' disease patients with newly diagnosed Graves' disease patients. The investigation overall reported the following: Because the primary lesion, thyroid tissue, could not be accessed, the study looked at peripheral blood alone. TRBV28, TRBJ1-2 and TRBJ2-5 were preferentially used in persistent disease, while TRBV20-1 and TRBJ2-1 were favored in newly diagnosed disease. Only the TCR beta chain was sequenced and analyzed. The small sample size was acknowledged by the authors as a limitation that may reduce accuracy. Patients with persistent disease shared more public clonotypes (under 3,000) than newly diagnosed patients did (nearly 1,000). Persistent Graves' disease patients showed lower TCR Shannon entropy and fewer highly expanded clones than newly diagnosed patients, suggesting clonal expansion.

Library preparation was by multiplex PCR. The instrument given in TCRdb is Illumina HiSeq 4000. iRepertoire HTBI primers and Arm-PCR amplification of CDR3 regions were used to construct TCR beta libraries. PCR products were gel purified before sequencing. The original methods were these. Gene usage analysis of CDR3 amino acid clonotypes used the 62 TRBV and fewer than 15 TRBJ segments found across samples. Filtered high-quality paired reads were merged into contigs using COPE and FqMerger. BLAST was used to align contigs to IMGT TRBV, TRBD and TRBJ reference genes, and CDR3 was defined according to IMGT. Highly expanded clones were defined as clonotypes with a frequency above 0.1%. Shannon entropy was used to measure repertoire diversity, and the Gini coefficient was used to measure V-J evenness. Clonotypes shared by more than one individual were considered public. The public sequencing data were trimmed at Q25 with fastp and processed into clonotypes with MiXCR by TCRdb, which kept only in-frame beta chains. Rows with a matching CDR3 protein are joined into one entry that keeps the most common DNA and genes. TCRdb's processing, not the authors', yielded these V and J calls. Recorded for this sample are about 240,000 distinct CDR3 sequences; around 20% of them occurred a single time. The ten biggest clones cover more than 11% of the sample.

Read against the paper, the sample's time point label means: newly diagnosed GD, antithyroid drugs for less than 3 months. For both TCR sequencing and RNA sequencing, RNA was extracted from PBMCs using TRIzol. The diagnosis of Graves' disease was made according to American Thyroid Association guidelines. Recruitment of patients was carried out at an endocrinology department in Xi'an, China. Each patient gave approximately 9 milliliters of peripheral blood, collected in an EDTA anticoagulant tube. PBMCs were isolated by Ficoll Paque Plus density gradient separation without further T cell sorting. An Agilent 2100 Bioanalyzer and agarose gel were used to assess RNA quality, and a NanoDrop 2000 was used to measure RNA concentration. V loses 2 bases of germline sequence and J loses 4 bases, and the interval between the two ends is 14 bases. Spanning cysteine to phenylalanine, the CDR3 consists of 16 amino acids. CDR3 DNA only is kept here, 48 bases in frame from base 1.

This clonotype has at least ten counts. Its recognized antigen is unknown. The record has no base qualities; no much larger clone is one base away. The source of this sequence is a female donor with Graves disease. Sequenced material: peripheral blood mononuclear cells (PBMCs), taken at new diagnosis, from a patient treated with antithyroid drugs. The sequence links TRBV12-3 or TRBV12-4 to TRBJ2-2, with a weak D call of TRBD1 (6 bases match). The CDR3 corresponds to CASSLRPGDGTGELFF. The DNA sequence follows: TGTGCCAGCAGTTTAAGGCCAGGGGACGGCACCGGGGAGCTGTTTTTT.